A single sample is the source of the 3 T cell receptor beta chains below, sequenced in a study of blood T cell repertoires in COVID-19 (dated by TCRdb to about 2020). The receptor library was made with the immunoSEQ multiplex PCR assay. The clones in this table, taken by TCRdb from immuneACCESS, are in-frame only. Not every clone is retained; where verified, under half of the shortfall comes from an unresolved V gene, and the cause of the rest is unknown. The sample table lists more than 250,000 clones, around 88% of them with a count of one. The ten largest clones take up around 1.3% of the sample. The sample was PBMCs or T cells enriched from blood (not recorded which). Receptors were obtained from a woman aged 40 to 55 with acute COVID-19.

The rearrangement links TRBV30 to TRBJ1-5; 7 bases match TRBD1. The CDR3 runs to 14 residues. In germline, CDR1 is GTSNPN, CDR2 SVGIG (reference sequence). V shed 3 bases, J shed 3 bases, and the junction held 5 bases outside the gene matches. The CDR3 nucleotides read TGTGCCTGGAGCCAGGGGGTAGCCAATCAGCCCCAGCATTTT. Amino acids: CAWSQGVANQPQHF.

J is TRBJ1-4 and V is TRBV5-4; tentative D call: TRBD1 (6 bases). Trimming left V 4 bases short and J 4 bases short, with 11 bases between. CDR1 SGHNT and CDR2 YYREEE come from the germline V gene (reference sequence). The CDR3 spans 14 residues. The CDR3 loop reads CASSATGNNEKLFF. In DNA, the CDR3 is TGTGCCAGCAGCGCCACAGGGAATAATGAAAAACTGTTTTTT.

The V gene is TRBV6-1, the J gene TRBJ1-5; D remains unclear. The CDR3 spans 15 residues. Trimming removed 1 base from V and 7 bases from J, with 14 bases in between. In germline, CDR1 is MNHNS, CDR2 SASEGT. CDR3 loop: CASSEDTARGQPQHF. DNA for the CDR3: TGTGCCAGCAGTGAAGACACCGCTCGGGGACAGCCCCAGCATTTT.